Below, one T cell receptor beta chain is given with its context. This clonotype has at least ten counts. The specificity of this receptor is unknown. Base qualities were left out, and no much larger clone turns up one base away. The sample comes from a study of patients and donors after allogeneic stem cell transplantation (dated by TCRdb to the early 2020s). Library preparation was by RT-PCR. Sequencing was carried out with a NextSeq 550. TCRdb reworked the public reads: Q25 trimming with fastp, MiXCR clone assembly, productive beta chains retained. Rows are combined by CDR3 protein, so each entry shows the most common genes and DNA. This sample gives hundreds of thousands of distinct CDR3 sequences in total; more than 15% of them show up just once. The top ten constitute roughly 7% of the sample. Trimming at the junction amounts to 1 base on V and 0 bases on J, and the germline ends lie 13 bases apart. From the cysteine through the phenylalanine, the CDR3 covers 17 amino acids. The only DNA kept is the CDR3, 51 bases in frame from the first base.

This TCR was sampled from a human donor who was either an allogeneic HSCT recipient or a stem cell or donor lymphocyte infusion donor (not recorded which). It is not recorded whose cells these are; they may come from a transplant donor. Sequences were obtained from blood, either unsorted or a sorted T cell fraction (not recorded which). The chain couples TRBV12-3 or TRBV12-4 to TRBJ1-5; the D gene is not confidently resolved. The DNA sequence is TGTGCCAGCAGTTTAGATAAATCGGTCTTTAGCAATCAGCCCCAGCATTTT. It translates as CASSLDKSVFSNQPQHF.